The 20 T cell receptor beta chains below come from one sample, sequenced in a study of human T cells and chemical hapten exposure. Sample time point: pre-sensitization, week 0. Treatment: therapeutic diphenylcyclopropenone sensitization with weekly scalp DPC. TCRdb recomputed calls from the RACE reads with MiXCR, one row per CDR3 protein. The sample yields tens of thousands of distinct CDR3 sequences, 9.4% seen once. Sequencing used whole blood, obtained in connection with sensitization to the hapten diphenylcyclopropenone (DPC). The receptors originated from a woman aged 35 to 49 with alopecia areata. Some clones in this sample may be carry-over from other donors' samples.

This clonotype was observed a few times. The rearrangement joins TRBV6-1 to TRBJ2-6; no clear D. The germline V gene has CDR1 MNHNS and CDR2 SASEGT. The ends were cut back, 8 bases at V and 0 bases at J, with 23 bases in the middle. The CDR3 is made up of 19 amino acids. The CDR3: CASRNGYGMGSSGANVLTF. The CDR3 DNA reads TGTGCCAGCCGCAACGGGTACGGAATGGGTAGCTCTGGGGCCAACGTCCTGACTTTC.

The table lists this clonotype with many counts. The chain uses TRBV4-2 and TRBJ1-2; possible D gene TRBD1, 5 bases. Trimming left V 0 bases short and J 8 bases short, with 16 bases between. Per germline, CDR1 LGHNA and CDR2 YNFKEQ. The CDR3 covers 15 residues. This CDR3 is CASSQDQTRDRGYTF. CDR3 nucleotide sequence: TGTGCCAGCAGCCAAGATCAAACCCGGGACCGGGGCTACACCTTC.

In this sample, this clonotype turned up many times. The rearrangement uses TRBV2 and TRBJ2-7; D uncertain. Trimming removed 8 bases from V and 3 bases from J, with 5 bases in between. CDR1 and CDR2 (germline): SNHLY, FYNNEI. CDR3 length equals 10 residues. CDR3 loop: CASYDYEQYF. For the CDR3, the DNA is TGTGCCAGCTACGACTACGAGCAGTACTTC. Full variable domain (outside the CDR3, taken from reference TRBV2 and TRBJ2-7): EPEVTQTPSHQVTQMGQEVILRCVPISNHLYFYWYRQILGQKVEFLVSFYNNEISEKSEIFDDQFSVERPDGSNFTLKIRSTKLEDSAMYFCASYDYEQYFGPGTRLTVT.

Only a few counts were recorded for this clonotype. CDR3 nucleotide sequence: TGTGCCAGCAGTCGGGACAGGGGGGGTTCCTACGAGCAGTACTTC. This encodes CASSRDRGGSYEQYF. The chain employs TRBV6-1 and TRBJ2-7; TRBD1 matches at 11 bases. Germline values: CDR1 MNHNS, CDR2 SASEGT. The CDR3 runs to 15 residues. The V gene end was trimmed by 5 bases and the J gene end by 1 base; junction bases not matched to a gene: 4.

This clonotype was seen at least ten times. The chain combines TRBV29-1 with TRBJ2-7; 7 nucleotides agree with TRBD2. This CDR3 has 12 residues. The V gene end was trimmed by 5 bases and the J gene end by 3 bases; junction bases not matched to a gene: 4. Germline V lookup: CDR1 SQVTM, CDR2 ANQGSEA. CDR3 in amino acids: CSVRSGNYEQYF. CDR3 coding DNA: TGCAGCGTTAGGAGCGGGAACTACGAGCAGTACTTC.

This clonotype was picked up a small number of times. V usage is TRBV3-1 and J usage is TRBJ1-6, with 8 bases fitting TRBD1. This CDR3 has 14 residues. With 4 bases clipped from V and 7 bases from J, the junction kept 3 bases outside the gene matches. Per the germline V gene, CDR1 is LGHDT and CDR2 is YNNKEL (reference sequence). The CDR3, as DNA: TGTGCCAGCAGCCGTAGGACAGGGAATTCACCCCTCCACTTT. This sequence encodes CASSRRTGNSPLHF.

This clonotype was seen ten or more times. DNA of the CDR3: TGTGCCAGCAGCAAAAACTCCCTTGAAGCTTTCTTT. Its translation: CASSKNSLEAFF. The chain has TRBV7-9 and TRBJ1-1; no firm D call. There are 12 residues in the CDR3. Germline values: CDR1 SEHNR, CDR2 FQNEAQ (reference sequence). Trimming shortened V by 5 bases and J by 7 bases, and 11 bases separated the two germline ends.

Many counts were recorded for this clonotype. This chain joins TRBV19 and TRBJ1-5, with TRBD1 as a possible D gene (5 bases). Germline loops: CDR1 LNHDA, CDR2 SQIVND (reference sequence). The CDR3 sequence is 18 residues long. The V and J ends lost 2 bases and 4 bases respectively, with 21 bases between them. DNA of the CDR3: TGTGCCAGTAGTATAAAAGGAGGCGGGACCGACATTAATCAGCCCCAGCATTTT. Residues: CASSIKGGGTDINQPQHF.

The CDR3 DNA follows: TGTGCCAGCAGCTTGTTCGGTGGGGGGAATCAGCCCCAGCATTTT. Amino acid sequence: CASSLFGGGNQPQHF. V gene TRBV5-6 combines with J gene TRBJ1-5; D may be TRBD1 (5 bases). The V gene lost 1 base and the J gene lost 4 bases, with 12 bases spanning the gap. The germline gives CDR1 SGHDT, CDR2 YYEEEE. The length of the CDR3 is 15 residues.

The chain uses TRBV10-3 and TRBJ2-2; perhaps TRBD2 as D (5 bases). CDR1 is ENHRY, CDR2 SYGVKD, per germline. With 6 bases removed from V and 7 bases from J, the gap between germline ends came to 6 bases. The CDR3 has 11 residues. The CDR3 protein is CAIREVGELFF. The DNA of the CDR3 is TGTGCCATCAGGGAGGTCGGGGAGCTGTTTTTT.

Many counts were recorded for this clonotype. This chain joins TRBV20-1 and TRBJ1-1; TRBD1 is a possible D gene (6 bases). This CDR3 is built from 17 residues. The germline V and J ends were trimmed by 0 bases and 2 bases, with 19 bases remaining between them. In germline, CDR1 is DFQATT, CDR2 SNEGSKA (reference sequence). The CDR3 reads CSARDEWTGARNTEAFF. CDR3 DNA: TGCAGTGCTAGAGATGAGTGGACGGGGGCGAGAAACACTGAAGCTTTCTTT.

This clonotype was detected many times. This chain links TRBV30 with TRBJ2-3; the D gene could be TRBD1 or TRBD2 (5 bases each). V was clipped by 5 bases and J by 1 base, with 16 bases between them. The CDR3 totals 15 residues. CDR1 and CDR2 from the germline V gene are GTSNPN and SVGIG (reference sequence). CDR3 DNA: TGTGCCTGGGCTTCCGGGGCTATACGCACAGATACGCAGTATTTT. Translation gives CAWASGAIRTDTQYF.

This clonotype appeared many times. V gene TRBV23-1 combines with J gene TRBJ2-4, with a weak D call TRBD1 (7 bases). TRBV23-1 is sorted into the ORF group, with uncertain function. The CDR3 runs 17 residues. V gave up 0 bases and J gave up 13 bases, with 25 bases separating them. CDR3 loop: CASSQSIDRVRAGIQYF. The DNA for the CDR3 is TGCGCCAGCAGTCAATCGATTGACAGGGTACGGGCGGGGATCCAGTACTTC.

J is TRBJ1-1 and V is TRBV7-3; D gene unclear. The CDR3 runs to 15 residues. V was shortened by 0 bases and J by 1 base, with 9 bases between the two germline ends. The germline CDR1 and CDR2 sequences are SGHTA and FQGTGA. CDR3 sequence: CASSLTYTPNTEAFF. CDR3 nucleotides: TGTGCCAGCAGCTTAACGTACACACCGAACACTGAAGCTTTCTTT.

The chain employs TRBV12-3 or TRBV12-4 and TRBJ2-1; the match to TRBD2 covers 7 bases. The V and J ends lost 6 bases and 1 base, in that order; junction bases with no gene match: 3. The CDR3 consists of 14 residues. The CDR3, as DNA: TGTGCCAGCAGGAGCGGGGCGTCCTACAATGAGCAGTTCTTC. Encoded protein: CASRSGASYNEQFF.

This clonotype was seen ten or more times. V gene TRBV6-2 or TRBV6-3 combines with J gene TRBJ2-7, with 10 bases lining up with TRBD2. This CDR3 comprises 16 residues. Germline values: CDR1 MNHEY, CDR2 SVGEGT. The junction had 9 bases not matched to a gene; V was cut back by 5 bases and J by 2 bases. DNA of the CDR3: TGTGCCAGCAGTCCCCTGGCTAGCGGGGGACCCTACGAGCAGTACTTC. Its protein is CASSPLASGGPYEQYF.

Many counts were recorded for this clonotype. This chain's CDR3 is CAWGLAVSYEQYF. Here the CDR3 DNA reads TGTGCCTGGGGTTTGGCAGTCTCCTACGAGCAGTACTTC. The genes are TRBV30 and TRBJ2-7; D not certain. The CDR3 consists of 13 residues. The V end was cut by 5 bases, the J end by 0 bases, with 11 bases between. Germline values: CDR1 GTSNPN, CDR2 SVGIG (reference sequence).

This clonotype was detected a few times. This chain connects TRBV5-1 to TRBJ2-7; TRBD2 might be the D (6 bases). Between the trimmed V and J ends, which lost 0 bases and 1 base, there was a span of 8 bases. The CDR3 contains 14 residues. CDR1 and CDR2 (germline): SGHRS, YFSETQ. Here the CDR3 DNA reads TGCGCCAGCAGCTTGGGGACTAATTCCTACGAGCAGTACTTC. Protein sequence: CASSLGTNSYEQYF.

The J gene is TRBJ1-4, the V gene TRBV7-2, with D maybe TRBD1 (6 bases). Looked up from germline, CDR1 is SGHTA and CDR2 is FQGNSA. The CDR3 contains 16 residues. Trimming shortened V by 2 bases and J by 6 bases, and 16 bases separated the two germline ends. The CDR3 loop reads CASSLSLAGAYEKLFF. The DNA for the CDR3 is TGTGCCAGCAGCTTAAGTTTGGCGGGGGCTTATGAAAAACTGTTTTTT.

The V call is TRBV5-1, the J call TRBJ2-1, with 9 bases matching TRBD1. CDR1 is SGHRS and CDR2 is YFSETQ in the germline V gene. The V segment lost 0 bases and the J segment 10 bases; nucleotides outside the gene matches: 5. The CDR3 is 14 amino acids. CDR3 nucleotide sequence: TGCGCCAGCAGCTTGGGGACAGGGGTGCGGGAGCAGTTCTTC. Its translation: CASSLGTGVREQFF. The variable domain in full, completed from reference TRBV5-1 and TRBJ2-1, reads KAGVTQTPRYLIKTRGQQVTLSCSPISGHRSVSWYQQTPGQGLQFLFEYFSETQRNKGNFPGRFSGRQFSNSRSEMNVSTLELGDSALYLCASSLGTGVREQFFGPGTRLTVL.